The next 10 T cell receptor beta chains were all read from a single sample in a study of OX40 agonist ivuxolimab in advanced cancers. Sequencing was performed with immunoSEQ multiplex PCR; in TCRdb, only in-frame clones are kept and a portion is missing. The sample has roughly 30,000 clones; around 88% are singletons. Sequencing used CD4+ or CD8+ T cells sorted from blood, obtained in a trial of the OX40 agonist ivuxolimab. These receptors all come from an adult with an advanced solid tumor such as melanoma, head and neck, liver or kidney cancer.

The genes are TRBV6-5 and TRBJ2-7; no firm D call. V gave up 5 bases and J gave up 3 bases, with 11 bases separating them. In germline, CDR1 is MNHEY, CDR2 SVGAGI. The CDR3 is made up of 13 amino acids. CDR3 in DNA: TGTGCCAGCAGTCCGGACGGCCTCTACGAGCAGTACTTC. This encodes CASSPDGLYEQYF.

The chain joins TRBV5-5 to TRBJ1-5; 10 bases are a match to TRBD1. J lost 6 bases, V lost 7 bases, and 7 bases had no gene match. The CDR3 is made up of 14 amino acids. Germline CDR1 SGHKS, CDR2 YYEKEE (reference sequence). CDR3 loop: CASSRGTGVQPQHF. The CDR3 DNA reads TGTGCCAGCTCCCGTGGGACAGGGGTTCAGCCCCAGCATTTT. Drawing the rest from reference TRBV5-5 and TRBJ1-5, the complete variable domain is DAGVTQSPTHLIKTRGQQVTLRCSPISGHKSVSWYQQVLGQGPQFIFQYYEKEERGRGNFPDRFSARQFPNYSSELNVNALLLGDSALYLCASSRGTGVQPQHFGDGTRLSIL.

The chain couples TRBV4-1 to TRBJ1-1, with TRBD1 matching 9 bases. The V gene end was trimmed by 2 bases and the J gene end by 0 bases; junction bases not matched to a gene: 7. The CDR3 has 17 amino acids. Germline values: CDR1 MGHRA, CDR2 YSYEKL. As DNA, the CDR3 is TGCGCCAGCAGCCAACCTGGGACAGGGCACATGAACACTGAAGCTTTCTTT. Its translation: CASSQPGTGHMNTEAFF.

The V gene is TRBV28, the J gene TRBJ2-7; 9 nucleotides agree with TRBD1. The CDR3 spans 15 residues. V lost 1 base, J lost 4 bases, and 5 bases stayed unmatched. CDR1 and CDR2 (germline): MDHEN, SYDVKM. This CDR3 reads CASSLLGTGPYEQYF. In DNA, the CDR3 is TGTGCCAGCAGTTTATTAGGGACAGGGCCGTACGAGCAGTACTTC.

This chain uses TRBV27 with TRBJ1-5, with 8 bases matching TRBD1. The CDR3 is made up of 16 amino acids. CDR1 is MNHEY and CDR2 is SMNVEV in the germline V gene (reference sequence). With V trimmed by 1 base and J by 7 bases, 9 bases remained unmatched. CDR3 in amino acids: CASSLLSAGGRQPQHF. DNA of the CDR3: TGTGCCAGCAGTTTATTGTCCGCAGGGGGCAGGCAGCCCCAGCATTTT.

V usage is TRBV2 and J usage is TRBJ1-4; 8 bases are shared with TRBD1. CDR3 length equals 16 residues. Germline values: CDR1 SNHLY, CDR2 FYNNEI. V trimming: 1 base; J trimming: 7 bases; junction bases outside the gene matches: 8. The CDR3 protein is CASSEEFRGPTEKLFF. CDR3 bases: TGTGCCAGCAGTGAAGAGTTCAGGGGGCCGACTGAAAAACTGTTTTTT.

The V gene is TRBV27, the J gene TRBJ2-1; 7 bases match TRBD2. Trimming cost V 7 bases and J 5 bases; bases outside gene matches: 17. Germline values: CDR1 MNHEY, CDR2 SMNVEV (reference sequence). There are 17 residues in the CDR3. CDR3 protein: CASNLVGEGGLDNEQFF. The CDR3 DNA follows: TGTGCCAGCAATCTCGTTGGGGAGGGCGGTCTGGACAATGAGCAGTTCTTC.

The V gene is TRBV27, the J gene TRBJ1-4, with unresolved D. The CDR3 runs 14 residues. CDR1 and CDR2 (germline): MNHEY, SMNVEV (reference sequence). V lost 1 base to trimming and J lost 7 bases, with 10 bases between them. The CDR3 loop reads CASSLWPAGEKLFF. For the CDR3, the DNA is TGTGCCAGCAGTTTATGGCCCGCGGGTGAAAAACTGTTTTTT.

V is TRBV13 and J is TRBJ1-1; 8 bases align to TRBD1. This CDR3 contains 13 residues. With V trimmed by 4 bases and J by 4 bases, 2 bases remained unmatched. Germline V lookup: CDR1 PRHDT, CDR2 FYEKMQ (reference sequence). CDR3 sequence: CASSSTGVTEAFF. The CDR3 DNA reads as TGTGCCAGCAGCTCGACAGGGGTCACTGAAGCTTTCTTT.

The rearrangement uses TRBV27 and TRBJ2-5; no clear D gene. The CDR3 consists of 11 residues. CDR1 and CDR2 (germline): MNHEY, SMNVEV (reference sequence). V lost 2 bases and J lost 4, with 2 bases in between. DNA for the CDR3: TGTGCCAGCAGTTTAGGAGAGACCCAGTACTTC. Protein: CASSLGETQYF.